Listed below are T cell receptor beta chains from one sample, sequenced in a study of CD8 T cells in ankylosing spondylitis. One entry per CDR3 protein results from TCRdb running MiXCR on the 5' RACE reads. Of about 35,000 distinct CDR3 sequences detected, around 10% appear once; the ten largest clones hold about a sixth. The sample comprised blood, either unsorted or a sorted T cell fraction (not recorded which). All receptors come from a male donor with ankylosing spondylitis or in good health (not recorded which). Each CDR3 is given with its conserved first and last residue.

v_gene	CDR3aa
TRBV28	CASRPGSSYNEQFF
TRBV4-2	CASSGTGTSGRNTDTQYF
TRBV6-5	CASSYSGVLATVDTGELFF
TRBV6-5	CASSYSDRGYNSPLHF
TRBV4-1	CASSPTRGKNTGELFF
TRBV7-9	CASSPPASSTDTQYF
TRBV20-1	CSARDRDRVISYEQYF
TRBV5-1	CASSPGWYLTEAFF
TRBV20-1	CSVWGEPTGSYNEQFF
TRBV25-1	CASSEGRTADTQYF
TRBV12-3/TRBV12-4	CASSRGTGIGNQPQHF
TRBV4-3	CASSLGGPNTEAFF
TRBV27	CASSTQAAYEQYF
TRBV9	CASSLPSYEQYF
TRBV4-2	CASSQDTARTGATLFF
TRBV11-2	CASSLERVADTQYF
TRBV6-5	CASSYRASTDTQYF
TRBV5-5	CASSLVGQAPHSYEQYF
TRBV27	CASSLSGGYNEQFF
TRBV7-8	CASSPSRDSYEQYF
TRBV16	CASSRTGSNEKLFF
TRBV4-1	CASSSPPGTGANVLTF
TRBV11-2	CASSLRGDRSYNEQFF
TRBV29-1	CSVVLVNTEAFF
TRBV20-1	CSAQRERKYNEQFF
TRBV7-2	CASTPRQGDYEQYF
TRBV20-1	CSATQRGQGGGTEAFF
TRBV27	CASGAFCGDTEAFF
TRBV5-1	CASSLEVGKGTQYF
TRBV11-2	CASSPRDDYGYTF
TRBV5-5	CASSNPGQPSSYNSPLHF
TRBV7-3	CASSVTGQGNSPLHF
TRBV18	CASSPVGQETQYF
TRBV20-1	CSAAGTTNTGELFF
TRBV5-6	CASSYRRTDTQYF
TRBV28	CASGEGPEETQYF
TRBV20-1	CSAREGLRETQYF
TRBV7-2	CASSFGFTDTQYF
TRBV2	CASREKWAAYEQYF
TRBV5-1	CASSSGGGTNYGYTF
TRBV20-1	CSAAGDTEAFF
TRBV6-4	CASSDSEDRELAKNIQYF
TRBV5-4	CASSPGASPYEQYF
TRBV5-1	CASSQTPHNEQFF
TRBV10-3	CAISPTGKDEKLFF
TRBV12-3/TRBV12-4	CASSPPTIGGVGAGELFF
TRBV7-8	CASSEQGLAGLDTQYF
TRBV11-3	CASSSDSNTGELFF
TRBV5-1	CASSLSQETQYF
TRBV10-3	CATRDSYEQYF
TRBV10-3	CAISGGEVVEYEQYF